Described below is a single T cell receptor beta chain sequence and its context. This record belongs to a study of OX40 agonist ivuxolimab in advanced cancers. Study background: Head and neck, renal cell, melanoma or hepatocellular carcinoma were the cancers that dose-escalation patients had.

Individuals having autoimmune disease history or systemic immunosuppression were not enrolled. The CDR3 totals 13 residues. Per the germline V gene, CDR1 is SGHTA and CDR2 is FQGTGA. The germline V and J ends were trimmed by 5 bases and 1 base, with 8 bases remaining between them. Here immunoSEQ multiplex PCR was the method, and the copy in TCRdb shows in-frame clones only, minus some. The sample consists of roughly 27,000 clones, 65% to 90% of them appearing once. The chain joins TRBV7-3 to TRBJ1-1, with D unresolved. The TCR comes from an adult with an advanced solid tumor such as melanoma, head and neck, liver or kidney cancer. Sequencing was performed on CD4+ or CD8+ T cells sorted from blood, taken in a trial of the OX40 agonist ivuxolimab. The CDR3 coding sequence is TGTGCCAGCAGCCACCTAAGGAACACTGAAGCTTTCTTT. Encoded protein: CASSHLRNTEAFF.